The rows below give T cell receptor beta chains drawn from one sample of a study of cytomegalovirus exposure and HLA in healthy donors. Data came from immunoSEQ multiplex PCR; TCRdb stores just in-frame clones and leaves some out. The sample yields about 120,000 clones, 89% seen once. The specimen sequenced was PBMCs. These receptors all come from a woman under 30 in good health and CMV-seronegative. Each CDR3 is given with its conserved first and last residue. D genes are given only for firm matches. The size field is filled for only some rows; it gives once, few, many or a size class.

TRBJ2-2 TRBV4-2 - - CASSLGSRQAGELFF TGTGCCAGCAGCCTCGGATCCCGACAGGCCGGGGAGCTGTTTTTT
TRBJ2-1 TRBV4-1 TRBD1 - CASSQDRQGDIDNEQFF TGCGCCAGCAGCCAAGATCGACAGGGGGATATCGACAATGAGCAGTTCTTC
TRBJ1-3 TRBV10-3 TRBD1 - CATLRDSSGNTIYF TGTGCCACCCTCAGGGACAGCTCTGGAAACACCATATATTTT
TRBJ2-5 TRBV5-1 - - CASSLGFAGTKETQYF TGCGCCAGCAGCTTGGGCTTCGCGGGAACAAAAGAGACCCAGTACTTC
TRBJ1-2 TRBV28 - - CATGRGGIPSNYGYTF TGTGCCACAGGAAGAGGGGGTATCCCCTCTAACTATGGCTACACCTTC
TRBJ1-3 TRBV28 TRBD1 - CASSSRLGQGFTIYF TGTGCCAGCAGTTCGCGATTGGGACAGGGGTTCACCATATATTTT
TRBJ1-5 TRBV28 TRBD1 - CASSRTGQGNQPQHF TGTGCCAGCAGTCGGACAGGGCAGGGAAATCAGCCCCAGCATTTT
TRBJ1-5 TRBV10-3 - - CAISPTENQPQHF TGTGCCATCAGCCCGACAGAAAATCAGCCCCAGCATTTT
TRBJ2-7 TRBV4-1 - - CASSLEARAYEQYF TGCGCCAGCAGCCTCGAAGCCAGGGCCTACGAGCAGTACTTC
TRBJ2-7 TRBV10-1 - - CASSESAAGDDEQYF TGCGCCAGCAGTGAGTCGGCGGCAGGGGATGACGAGCAGTACTTC
TRBJ1-5 TRBV25-1 - - CARKKWDGGDQPQHF TGTGCCAGGAAAAAATGGGACGGAGGGGATCAGCCCCAGCATTTT
TRBJ2-3 TRBV27 TRBD2 - CASSFRLAVYTDTQYF TGTGCCAGCAGTTTTAGGCTAGCGGTCTACACAGATACGCAGTATTTT
TRBJ1-1 TRBV2 - - CASHKTGDTEAFF TGTGCCAGCCATAAAACCGGGGACACTGAAGCTTTCTTT
TRBJ2-1 TRBV11-2 TRBD2 - CASSPLAGSNEQFF TGTGCCAGCAGCCCGTTAGCGGGTAGTAATGAGCAGTTCTTC
TRBJ2-1 TRBV14 - - CASSQDPGVPHEQFF TGTGCCAGCAGCCAAGATCCGGGGGTCCCCCATGAGCAGTTCTTC
TRBJ2-1 TRBV7-7 TRBD1 - CASSPGTGTYNEQFF TGTGCCAGCAGCCCCGGGACAGGTACCTACAATGAGCAGTTCTTC
TRBJ1-3 TRBV30 - - CAWCVSSGNTIYF TGTGCCTGGTGTGTTTCATCTGGAAACACCATATATTTT
TRBJ1-4 TRBV29-1 TRBD1 - CSVGGRGTTNEKLFF TGCAGCGTGGGTGGCAGGGGGACAACTAATGAAAAACTGTTTTTT
TRBJ2-2 TRBV12-5 - once CASALQGGRMNTGELFF TGTGCTAGTGCCCTTCAAGGGGGACGGATGAACACCGGGGAGCTGTTTTTT
TRBJ2-4 TRBV6-5 - - CASSYSSGLDIQYF TGTGCCAGCAGTTACTCGTCAGGGCTTGACATTCAGTACTTC
TRBJ1-5 TRBV2 - - CASSGAQYQPQHF TGTGCCAGCAGTGGGGCTCAGTATCAGCCCCAGCATTTT
TRBJ2-7 TRBV7-2 - once CASSSSGTVSYEQYF TGTGCCAGCAGCTCCTCCGGGACTGTATCCTACGAGCAGTACTTC
TRBJ1-3 TRBV30 - once CALGGDSTGNTIYF TGTGCGTTGGGTGGTGACAGCACTGGAAACACCATATATTTT
TRBJ2-5 TRBV7-8 TRBD2 - CASSLPLAGGQETQYF TGTGCCAGCAGCCTCCCCCTAGCGGGGGGGCAAGAGACCCAGTACTTC
TRBJ1-4 TRBV5-6 - - CASSSPVNEKLFF TGTGCCAGCAGCTCCCCGGTGAATGAAAAACTGTTTTTT
TRBJ2-2 TRBV6-1 - - CASTLGGQNTGELFF TGTGCCAGCACGCTCGGGGGTCAGAACACCGGGGAGCTGTTTTTT
TRBJ1-1 TRBV27 TRBD1 - CASSRQGIAEAFF TGTGCCAGCAGTCGACAGGGGATCGCTGAAGCTTTCTTT
TRBJ2-7 TRBV29-1 TRBD1 - CSVVGTVLFNEQYF TGCAGCGTTGTAGGGACAGTCCTCTTCAACGAGCAGTACTTC
TRBJ2-7 TRBV11-3 - - CASSLAGPGSGEQYF TGTGCCAGCAGCTTAGCCGGGCCAGGGTCCGGAGAGCAGTACTTC
TRBJ1-6 TRBV9 - - CASSPGAGAALHF TGTGCCAGCAGCCCTGGGGCAGGCGCGGCCCTCCACTTT
TRBJ2-5 TRBV2 TRBD2 - CASNGGVQETQYF TGTGCCAGCAACGGGGGGGTCCAAGAGACCCAGTACTTC
TRBJ1-2 TRBV4-1 TRBD1 - CASSQDRGNYGYTF TGCGCCAGCAGCCAAGACAGGGGGAACTATGGCTACACCTTC
TRBJ2-5 TRBV4-3 - - CASSQVIEETQYF TGCGCCAGCAGCCAAGTAATTGAAGAGACCCAGTACTTC
TRBJ1-3 TRBV6-5 - - CASSSPRSGSGNTIYF TGTGCCAGCAGTTCCCCAAGGTCGGGCTCTGGAAACACCATATATTTT
TRBJ2-5 TRBV4-2 - - CASSQWLTSQETQYF TGTGCCAGCAGCCAATGGTTGACTAGCCAAGAGACCCAGTACTTC
TRBJ2-7 TRBV7-6 TRBD1 - CASSLRTTGGYEQYF TGTGCCAGCAGCTTAAGAACGACAGGGGGCTACGAGCAGTACTTC
TRBJ2-7 TRBV19 - - CASSLEAEIYEQYF TGTGCCAGTAGCCTCGAGGCGGAGATCTACGAGCAGTACTTC
TRBJ2-1 TRBV5-1 TRBD2 once CASSYTSGGGNEQFF TGCGCCAGCAGCTACACTAGCGGGGGAGGCAATGAGCAGTTCTTC
TRBJ2-7 TRBV5-6 - - CASSFRGVRNEQYF TGTGCCAGCAGCTTTCGAGGAGTAAGGAACGAGCAGTACTTC
TRBJ2-3 TRBV10-1 TRBD2 - CASSESSGGATDTQYF TGCGCCAGCAGTGAGTCTAGCGGGGGGGCCACAGATACGCAGTATTTT
TRBJ2-2 TRBV11-2 TRBD1 - CASSLKNLRQGTGELFF TGTGCCAGCAGCTTAAAAAACCTCAGACAGGGCACCGGGGAGCTGTTTTTT
TRBJ2-5 TRBV5-1 TRBD2 - CASSLGTSGGPGVETQYF TGCGCCAGCAGCTTGGGGACTAGCGGGGGGCCTGGGGTTGAGACCCAGTACTTC
TRBJ1-1 TRBV30 - - CAWSHPRVNTEAFF TGTGCCTGGAGCCACCCCCGGGTGAACACTGAAGCTTTCTTT
TRBJ1-1 TRBV14 - - CASSHGGPGEAFF TGTGCCAGCAGCCACGGGGGTCCAGGGGAAGCTTTCTTT
TRBJ1-1 TRBV18 - - CASSPFQAGVVGTEAFF TGTGCCAGCTCACCCTTTCAGGCAGGGGTAGTCGGCACTGAAGCTTTCTTT
TRBJ1-5 TRBV28 - - CASSLWPIGRGRSQPQHF TGTGCCAGCAGTTTATGGCCTATCGGGAGGGGCCGGAGTCAGCCCCAGCATTTT
TRBJ2-1 TRBV5-4 - few CASSLGGGVSYNEQFF TGTGCCAGCAGCTTGGGAGGGGGGGTTTCCTACAATGAGCAGTTCTTC
TRBJ2-3 TRBV9 TRBD2 - CASSVDAGATDTQYF TGTGCCAGCAGCGTAGATGCGGGAGCCACAGATACGCAGTATTTT
TRBJ1-6 TRBV11-2 TRBD1 - CASTTTGGRIWPLHF TGTGCCAGCACCACTACAGGGGGAAGAATTTGGCCCCTCCACTTT
TRBJ1-1 TRBV6-4 - - CASSDIAGSRSAFF TGTGCCAGCAGTGACATAGCAGGGTCCCGGAGCGCTTTCTTT
TRBJ1-6 TRBV7-9 - - CASSPFPSGVSPLHF TGTGCCAGCAGCCCGTTTCCTAGCGGGGTTTCACCCCTCCACTTT
TRBJ1-1 TRBV30 - - CAWSSYPAGPNTEAFF TGTGCCTGGAGTTCCTACCCCGCGGGACCGAACACTGAAGCTTTCTTT